Below are 9 T cell receptor beta chains sequenced from a single sample in a study of control samples from healthy donors and cancer patients. Some clones are missing from TCRdb's copy, which holds only in-frame ones; the method was immunoSEQ multiplex PCR. The sample records 150,000 or so clones, 93% being singletons. Source material: blood. The receptor source for this set is a woman aged 55-69 years in good health.

A word on this clone: The missing conserved phenylalanine or tryptophan at the end of this CDR3 makes a read error likely. The DNA is omitted, as the CDR3 cannot be located on it reliably, and the CDR3 follows TCRdb's listing. The genes are TRBV2 and TRBJ1-1; the table's D call, TRBD1, has no DNA check behind it. Germline values: CDR1 SNHLY, CDR2 FYNNEI. Inclusive of both ends, the CDR3 amounts to 12 amino acids. Here the CDR3 reads CASRAGTGLKVL.

The rearrangement uses TRBV7-3 and TRBJ1-1, with D tentatively TRBD1 (5 bases). From germline, CDR1 is SGHTA and CDR2 FQGTGA. Between the trimmed V and J ends, which lost 1 base and 3 bases, there was a span of 12 bases. CDR3 length: 15 residues. The CDR3 loop is CASSLNQGRYTEAFF. The CDR3 DNA sequence: TGTGCCAGCAGCTTAAACCAGGGCAGGTACACTGAAGCTTTCTTT.

The rearrangement joins TRBV6-6 to TRBJ1-2; D is undetermined. Germline V gene sequence: CDR1 MNHNY, CDR2 SVGAGI (reference sequence). The CDR3 contains 13 residues. V lost 2 bases, J lost 0 bases, and 4 bases lay in between. CDR3 protein: CASSYEANYGYTF. The CDR3 bases are TGTGCCAGCAGTTACGAGGCTAACTATGGCTACACCTTC.

The V and J genes are TRBV2 and TRBJ2-1, with 8 bases fitting TRBD2. Trimming at V came to 5 bases and at J to 6 bases, leaving 12 bases not matched to a gene. This CDR3 has 16 amino acids. Germline assignment: CDR1 SNHLY and CDR2 FYNNEI. The CDR3 DNA is TGTGCCAGCAGTTTTCGACTAGCGTCGGGAGCCAATGAGCAGTTCTTC. Residues: CASSFRLASGANEQFF.

The rearrangement links TRBV27 to TRBJ2-7; TRBD1 or TRBD2 may be the D gene (5 bases each). V lost 4 bases, J lost 4 bases, and 14 bases lay in between. Germline V gives CDR1 MNHEY, CDR2 SMNVEV (reference sequence). The CDR3 spans 14 residues. CDR3 protein: CASSYRSGLYEQYF. In DNA form, the CDR3 reads TGTGCCAGCAGTTACAGGTCGGGGCTTTACGAGCAGTACTTC.

This chain joins TRBV6-2 or TRBV6-3 and TRBJ2-1; no clear D. The germline gives CDR1 MNHEY, CDR2 SVGEGT. Trimming took off 5 bases at V and 10 bases at J, with 9 bases between the two ends. The CDR3 consists of 11 residues. The CDR3 bases are TGTGCCAGCAGTCACTTCAACGAGCAGTTCTTC. As protein: CASSHFNEQFF.

V gene TRBV6-2 or TRBV6-3 combines with J gene TRBJ1-5; D is perhaps TRBD1 (5 bases). V lost 4 bases, J lost 16 bases, and 23 bases lay in between. The CDR3 is made up of 14 amino acids. The germline V gene has CDR1 MNHEY and CDR2 SVGEGT. The DNA of the CDR3 is TGTGCCAGCAGTTGGAACTATGGACACCCTAGGCCCCATTTT. Protein product: CASSWNYGHPRPHF.

This chain links TRBV18 with TRBJ1-1; 8 nucleotides match TRBD1. The junction had 3 bases not matched to a gene; V was cut back by 2 bases and J by 4 bases. The CDR3 runs to 14 residues. The germline CDR1 and CDR2 sequences are KGHSH and LQKENI. CDR3 bases: TGTGCCAGCTCACCAGTGACAGGGGTCACTGAAGCTTTCTTT. The encoded protein is CASSPVTGVTEAFF.

The chain combines TRBV2 with TRBJ2-1, with TRBD1 matching over 9 bases. Germline V CDR1 and CDR2: SNHLY, FYNNEI. This CDR3 has 18 amino acids. The ends lost 2 bases at V and 2 bases at J; junction bases unmatched: 10. In DNA, the CDR3 is TGTGCCAGCAGTGAATCCCCCCCACAGGGGGCTGCCTACAATGAGCAGTTCTTC. Its protein is CASSESPPQGAAYNEQFF. The full variable domain, its missing parts supplied by reference TRBV2 and TRBJ2-1, is EPEVTQTPSHQVTQMGQEVILRCVPISNHLYFYWYRQILGQKVEFLVSFYNNEISEKSEIFDDQFSVERPDGSNFTLKIRSTKLEDSAMYFCASSESPPQGAAYNEQFFGPGTRLTVL.